These 21 T cell receptor beta chains were sequenced from one sample in a study of T cell clonality in common variable immunodeficiency. Assay: immunoSEQ multiplex PCR; the TCRdb copy retains only in-frame clones and omits some. The sample was found to contain about 40,000 clones, and every one recurs. The sequenced sample was peripheral blood mononuclear cells. These receptors originate from a person aged 18 to 70 in good health.

This clone was recorded many times. The DNA ends 3 residues before the CDR3 does, and the rest of the CDR3 is filled in from the germline J gene. The J gene is TRBJ2-2, the V gene TRBV28; 8 positions match TRBD2. Trimming at V came to 7 bases and at J to 1 base, leaving 8 bases not matched to a gene. This CDR3 region has 16 residues. Germline CDR1 and CDR2: MDHEN and SYDVKM. CDR3 loop: CASTVSTSGNTGELFF. CDR3 DNA (partial): TGTGCCAGCACCGTCTCCACTAGCGGGAACACCGGGGAG.

This clone was detected ten times or more. The read finishes 3 residues shy of the CDR3 end, and the germline J gene is used to complete it. The rearrangement uses TRBV20-1 and TRBJ2-3; possible D gene TRBD1, 5 bases. Germline V CDR1 and CDR2: DFQATT, SNEGSKA (reference sequence). The germline V and J ends were trimmed by 8 bases and 1 base, with 16 bases remaining between them. The CDR3 runs to 14 residues. The CDR3 spells CSSDTSRGTDTQYF. Partial CDR3 DNA: TGCAGTTCTGACACGAGCAGGGGCACAGATACG.

This clone was seen ten or more times. Read sequence stops 3 residues before the CDR3 end, and the germline J gene provides the missing end. This chain links TRBV5-1 with TRBJ2-7, with 8 bases lining up with TRBD1. V was pared by 0 bases and J by 5 bases, with 7 bases of the junction left unmatched. Germline CDR1 is SGHRS and CDR2 is YFSETQ. This CDR3 spans 15 amino acids. CDR3: CASSLVGQGIDEQYF. The sequenced CDR3 bases are TGCGCCAGCAGCTTGGTCGGACAGGGCATCGACGAG.

This clone was counted between two and nine times. The DNA ends 3 residues before the CDR3 does, and the rest of the CDR3 is filled in from the germline J gene. This chain links TRBV19 with TRBJ2-1, with TRBD2 as a possible D gene (7 bases). CDR3 length: 15 amino acids. Trimming took off 6 bases at V and 3 bases at J, with 15 bases between the two ends. Germline-derived CDR1 and CDR2 are LNHDA and SQIVND (reference sequence). CDR3 sequence: CASRGGGWGYNEQFF. The DNA read from the CDR3 is TGTGCCAGTAGGGGCGGGGGCTGGGGCTACAATGAG.

This clone was seen only a few times. The read ends 3 residues early relative to the CDR3; the germline J gene fills the gap. The genes are TRBV7-9 and TRBJ2-3; possibly TRBD2 for D (5 bases). Germline CDR1 and CDR2: SEHNR and FQNEAQ (reference sequence). This CDR3 has 15 residues. The DNA read from the CDR3 is TGTGCCAGCAGTGCGGGCGCCTTTCTCCAAGAGACG. It specifies CASSAGAFLQET. The whole CDR3 region reads CASSAGAFLQETQYF.

At least ten counts were recorded for this clone. The covered CDR3 bases are TGTGCCAGCAGTCAGGGACTGGCCACAGATACG. It encodes CASSQGLATDT. The full CDR3 is CASSQGLATDTQYF. This chain connects TRBV7-3 to TRBJ2-3, with TRBD2 as a possible D gene (6 bases). Coverage ceases 3 residues before the CDR3 finishes, and the germline J gene fills in the end. There are 14 residues in the CDR3. Trimming stripped 6 bases from V and 2 bases from J, with 12 bases between. Per the germline V gene, CDR1 is SGHTA and CDR2 is FQGTGA.

This clone was counted many times. The missing CDR3 end, 3 residues past where the read stops, is filled in from the germline J gene. The gene calls are TRBV20-1 and TRBJ2-1, with a weak D call TRBD2 (5 bases). V was pared by 3 bases and J by 6 bases, with 15 bases between. The CDR3 consists of 14 residues. Germline V CDR1 and CDR2: DFQATT, SNEGSKA (reference sequence). The part of the CDR3 DNA that was read is TGCAGTGCTAGTAGGCTAGCTCGGGCCAATGAG. As protein: CSASRLARANE. The full CDR3 sequence reads CSASRLARANEQFF.

This clone was seen repeatedly, ten times or more. An end of the junction does not agree with germline; a read error may underlie this. Sequencing ends 3 residues short of the CDR3 end; the germline J gene provides the rest. The rearrangement joins TRBV5-6 to TRBJ2-7; 14 nucleotides line up with TRBD2. The CDR3 spans 15 residues. From germline, CDR1 is SGHDT and CDR2 YYEEEE. The CDR3 bases that were read are TGTGCCAGCACCTTGACTAGCGGGAGGGCCTACGAG. Translation: CASTLTSGRAYE. The CDR3, in full, reads CASTLTSGRAYEQYF.

Ten or more counts support this clone. The read ends 3 residues shy of where the CDR3 ends; the end is completed using the germline J gene. The J gene is TRBJ2-1, the V gene TRBV7-9; TRBD2 agrees at 9 bases. The J segment lost 2 bases and the V segment lost 5 bases, leaving 4 bases of the junction unmatched. From germline, CDR1 is SEHNR and CDR2 FQNEAQ (reference sequence). This CDR3 spans 15 amino acids. CDR3 DNA, as far as it was read: TGTGCCAGCAGCCTCGGACTAGCGACCTACAATGAG. Residues: CASSLGLATYNE. The full CDR3 sequence reads CASSLGLATYNEQFF.

This clone was found a few times. The read finishes 3 residues shy of the CDR3 end, and the germline J gene is used to complete it. Distinct nucleotide sequences in the sample also encode this CDR3. The chain has TRBV5-6 and TRBJ1-4; 7 bases line up with TRBD1. Per germline, CDR1 SGHDT and CDR2 YYEEEE. Trimming cost V 3 bases and J 8 bases; bases outside gene matches: 10. The CDR3 sequence is 15 residues long. CDR3 in amino acids: CASSSTGLEVEKLFF. The CDR3 bases that were read are TGTGCCAGCAGCTCGACAGGGCTAGAGGTGGAAAAA.

This clone was counted only a few times. Coverage ceases 3 residues before the CDR3 finishes, and the germline J gene fills in the end. This chain links TRBV5-1 with TRBJ2-7; TRBD2 agrees at 8 bases. Unmatched junction bases numbered 7, after V lost 5 bases and J lost 3 bases. This CDR3 is built from 14 residues. Germline V gene data show CDR1 as SGHRS and CDR2 as YFSETQ. The CDR3 region is CASSYHSGSYEQYF. The CDR3 DNA, read in part, is TGCGCCAGCAGTTACCACAGCGGGAGCTACGAG. Complete variable domain (other parts from reference TRBV5-1 and TRBJ2-7): KAGVTQTPRYLIKTRGQQVTLSCSPISGHRSVSWYQQTPGQGLQFLFEYFSETQRNKGNFPGRFSGRQFSNSRSEMNVSTLELGDSALYLCASSYHSGSYEQYFGPGTRLTVT.

Many counts were recorded for this clone. The read terminates 3 residues ahead of where the CDR3 ends, so the germline J gene completes it. The chain couples TRBV29-1 to TRBJ2-7; D is possibly TRBD1 (6 bases). Germline lookup yields CDR1 SQVTM and CDR2 ANQGSEA. V dropped 4 bases and J dropped 6 bases, with 16 bases sitting between them. The CDR3 contains 13 residues. The CDR3 bases that were read are TGCAGCGTTGTTACAGGGCAGGGCGCCGAG. Amino acids: CSVVTGQGAE. The full CDR3 protein reads CSVVTGQGAEQYF.

In this sample, this clone turned up a few times. The read finishes 3 residues shy of the CDR3 end, and the germline J gene is used to complete it. The chain combines TRBV11-3 with TRBJ2-1, with 16 bases lining up with TRBD2. The V gene's germline CDR1 is SGHNT and CDR2 YENEEA. CDR3 size: 15 residues. V gave up 5 bases and J gave up 8 bases; unmatched junction bases: 3. The sequenced part of the CDR3 DNA is TGTGCCAGCAGCAAAGGGACTAGCGGGAGGGATGAG. It is translated as CASSKGTSGRDE. The CDR3 in its entirety is CASSKGTSGRDEQFF.

This clone was counted ten times or more. The read ends 3 residues early relative to the CDR3; the germline J gene fills the gap. This chain links TRBV7-3 with TRBJ2-2; 11 bases agree with TRBD2. The J segment lost 6 bases and the V segment lost 1 base, leaving 4 bases of the junction unmatched. CDR1 and CDR2 (germline): SGHTA, FQGTGA. The CDR3 consists of 16 residues. The chain's CDR3 is CASSLISGRVAGELFF. The part of the CDR3 DNA that was read is TGTGCCAGCAGCTTAATTAGCGGGAGGGTCGCCGGGGAG.

As to this clone: The read gets to within 3 residues of the CDR3 end, and the germline J gene fills in the rest. V usage is TRBV2 and J usage is TRBJ2-1; TRBD1 is a possible D gene (7 bases). The CDR3 totals 15 residues. With 7 bases removed from V and 4 bases from J, the gap between germline ends came to 17 bases. Germline values: CDR1 SNHLY, CDR2 FYNNEI. The sequenced part of the CDR3 DNA is TGTGCCAGCAAGACGGGCCAGGGGGGTTACAATGAG. Protein product: CASKTGQGGYNE. The complete CDR3 protein is CASKTGQGGYNEQFF. The full variable domain, with the rest looked up from reference TRBV2 and TRBJ2-1, is EPEVTQTPSHQVTQMGQEVILRCVPISNHLYFYWYRQILGQKVEFLVSFYNNEISEKSEIFDDQFSVERPDGSNFTLKIRSTKLEDSAMYFCASKTGQGGYNEQFFGPGTRLTVL.

The table lists this clone with many counts. The observed sequence ends 3 residues before the CDR3 terminus, with the missing tail filled in from the germline J gene. The chain uses TRBV18 and TRBJ1-1, with TRBD1 matching over 9 bases. This CDR3 region has 15 residues. Germline trimming cut 3 bases from V and 4 bases from J; bases unmatched to any gene: 6. The V gene's germline CDR1 is KGHSH and CDR2 LQKENI. The part of the CDR3 DNA that was read is TGTGCCAGCTCACCGACAGGGGGAGGACCCACTGAA. Protein sequence: CASSPTGGGPTE. The CDR3, in full, reads CASSPTGGGPTEAFF. Supplemented by reference TRBV18 and TRBJ1-1, the full variable domain reads NAGVMQNPRHLVRRRGQEARLRCSPMKGHSHVYWYRQLPEEGLKFMVYLQKENIIDESGMPKERFSAEFPKEGPSILRIQQVVRGDSAAYFCASSPTGGGPTEAFFGQGTRLTVV.

This clone was seen many times. The read ends 3 residues before the CDR3 terminus; that terminus is restored from the germline J gene. The chain is built from TRBV6-1 and TRBJ2-2; no clear D. Germline-derived CDR1 and CDR2 are MNHNS and SASEGT. V dropped 4 bases and J dropped 6 bases, with 9 bases sitting between them. The CDR3 sequence is 13 residues long. The sequenced part of the CDR3 DNA is TGTGCCAGCAGTGGACTCCTCTCCGGGGAG. The encoded protein is CASSGLLSGE. The whole CDR3 reads CASSGLLSGELFF.

This clone is judged medium-sized. The missing CDR3 end, 3 residues past where the read stops, is filled in from the germline J gene. The rearrangement uses TRBV30 and TRBJ2-5, with D possibly being TRBD1 (5 bases). V was pared by 5 bases and J by 2 bases, with 9 bases between. The CDR3 is 12 residues long. Per the germline V gene, CDR1 is GTSNPN and CDR2 is SVGIG (reference sequence). The CDR3 reads CAWGQFQETQYF. CDR3 DNA, as far as it was read: TGTGCCTGGGGACAATTTCAAGAGACC. Full variable domain (rest looked up from reference TRBV30 and TRBJ2-5): SQTIHQWPATLVQPVGSPLSLECTVEGTSNPNLYWYRQAAGRGLQLLFYSVGIGQISSEVPQNLSASRPQDRQFILSSKKLLLSDSGFYLCAWGQFQETQYFGPGTRLLVL.

This clone was picked up many times. The CDR3 is CASSPGTSVLEWGGKLEKLFF. Partial CDR3 DNA: TGCGCCAGCAGCCCCGGGACATCCGTGCTAGAATGGGGCGGGAAACTAGAAAAA. The J gene is TRBJ1-4, the V gene TRBV5-1; the D gene is possibly TRBD1 (6 bases). The CDR3 end falls 3 residues outside the read, so it is completed with the germline J gene. CDR1 SGHRS and CDR2 YFSETQ come from the germline V gene. The CDR3 is made up of 21 amino acids. The V and J ends lost 4 bases and 8 bases respectively, with 36 bases between them.

The sample holds many counts of this clone. The missing CDR3 end, 3 residues past where the read stops, is filled in from the germline J gene. This rearrangement joins TRBV20-1 to TRBJ2-1, with D possibly matching TRBD2 (5 bases). Germline V gives CDR1 DFQATT, CDR2 SNEGSKA (reference sequence). This CDR3 spans 14 amino acids. V dropped 5 bases and J dropped 0 bases, with 11 bases sitting between them. The sequenced CDR3 bases are TGCAGTGCTGCCGCGGGTAGCTCCTACAATGAG. It yields the protein CSAAAGSSYNE. The whole CDR3 region reads CSAAAGSSYNEQFF.

In this sample, this clone turned up many times. The CDR3 extends 3 residues past the end of the read, so its final part is completed from the germline J gene. The chain couples TRBV18 to TRBJ1-3; TRBD1 aligns across 7 bases. The V gene's germline CDR1 is KGHSH and CDR2 LQKENI. V lost 3 bases to trimming and J lost 1 base; unmatched junction nucleotides: 15. The CDR3 loop spans 19 amino acids. The CDR3 is CASSPRDNTGTASGNTIYF. CDR3 bases read: TGTGCCAGCTCACCTCGCGATAATACCGGGACAGCTTCTGGAAACACC.